The 6 T cell receptor beta chains presented below share a single source sample, sequenced in a study of blood T cells in healthy people across ages. Using a J-beta primer mix together with a sample-barcoded 5' primer, a second PCR was run for roughly 7 to 12 cycles. MiXCR, run by TCRdb on the 5' RACE reads, gives a single entry per CDR3 protein. The sample lists some 800,000 distinct CDR3 sequences; 20% to 30% were seen once. This sample also appeared in a second study, on T cells of mothers and their children.

The specimen sequenced was blood. The receptors come from a boy between 5 and 17 years old in good health.

V is TRBV5-1 and J is TRBJ2-7; tentative D call: TRBD1 (5 bases). This CDR3 comprises 14 residues. Germline V gives CDR1 SGHRS, CDR2 YFSETQ. With 2 bases removed from V and 2 bases from J, the gap between germline ends came to 11 bases. The CDR3 sequence is CASSLQDGAYEQYF. DNA of the CDR3: TGCGCCAGCAGCTTACAGGACGGAGCCTACGAGCAGTACTTC.

There are a few counts of this clonotype. The chain couples TRBV2 to TRBJ1-5; D is perhaps TRBD1 (5 bases). This CDR3 has 14 residues. V was pared by 6 bases and J by 7 bases, with 16 bases between. Germline V gene sequence: CDR1 SNHLY, CDR2 FYNNEI. The CDR3 DNA is TGTGCCAGCAGGGAAATGGGGGACGTACAGCCCCAGCATTTT. This translates into CASREMGDVQPQHF. Together with reference TRBV2 and TRBJ1-5, the CDR3 gives the full variable domain: EPEVTQTPSHQVTQMGQEVILRCVPISNHLYFYWYRQILGQKVEFLVSFYNNEISEKSEIFDDQFSVERPDGSNFTLKIRSTKLEDSAMYFCASREMGDVQPQHFGDGTRLSIL.

V and J are TRBV7-2 and TRBJ2-5; possibly TRBD2 for D (6 bases). Germline V lookup: CDR1 SGHTA, CDR2 FQGNSA. V gave up 4 bases and J gave up 3 bases, with 18 bases separating them. The CDR3 length is 16 residues. The CDR3 nucleotides read TGTGCCAGCAGCTGGGGGGTACAACCATTCAAAGAGACCCAGTACTTC. As protein: CASSWGVQPFKETQYF.

This sequence joins TRBV4-3 and TRBJ2-6; the D call may be TRBD1 or TRBD2 (5 bases each). The CDR3 is 19 amino acids. V was pared by 0 bases and J by 0 bases, with 15 bases between. CDR1 and CDR2 (germline): LGHNA, YSLEER. Here the CDR3 reads CASSQESAGSDSGANVLTF. The CDR3 DNA follows: TGCGCCAGCAGCCAAGAATCGGCAGGGAGTGACTCTGGGGCCAACGTCCTGACTTTC.

The chain is built from TRBV28 and TRBJ1-1; D gene ambiguous. V was shortened by 3 bases and J by 1 base, with 9 bases between the two germline ends. Germline lookup yields CDR1 MDHEN and CDR2 SYDVKM. The CDR3 contains 14 residues. CDR3 nucleotide sequence: TGTGCCAGCAGTTTCGAGAAGCAGAACACTGAAGCTTTCTTT. Translation: CASSFEKQNTEAFF.

The chain couples TRBV12-3 or TRBV12-4 to TRBJ2-5; D not certain. The CDR3 is 13 amino acids. V lost 3 bases and J 5 bases, leaving 10 bases between the germline ends. The CDR3 protein is CASSFSRAETQYF. CDR3 nucleotide sequence: TGTGCCAGCAGTTTTTCTAGAGCGGAGACCCAGTACTTC.